One and the same sample provided the 13 T cell receptor beta chains below, sequenced in a study of cytomegalovirus exposure and HLA in healthy donors. The primer mix had 60 Vbeta and 13 Jbeta primers. Sequencing used immunoSEQ multiplex PCR; TCRdb keeps in-frame clones, though not all of them. The profile shows some 200,000 clones, around 83% of them singletons. What was sequenced was PBMCs. The receptors come from a young woman in good health and CMV-seronegative.

This chain uses TRBV25-1 with TRBJ2-5; tentatively, D is TRBD2 (5 bases). This CDR3 region has 13 residues. V was clipped by 7 bases and J by 5 bases, with 14 bases between them. Germline V CDR1 and CDR2: MGHDK, SYGVNS. CDR3 sequence (DNA): TGTGCCAGCAAATCCCCGGGAAAGGAGACCCAGTACTTC. Amino acid sequence: CASKSPGKETQYF.

The V gene is TRBV28, the J gene TRBJ2-6; D might be TRBD1 (6 bases). From germline, CDR1 is MDHEN and CDR2 SYDVKM. Trimming removed 7 bases from V and 1 base from J, with 11 bases in between. The CDR3 runs to 15 residues. This CDR3 reads CASTSGASGANVLTF. In DNA, the CDR3 is TGTGCCAGCACCTCAGGGGCTTCTGGGGCCAACGTCCTGACTTTC.

V is TRBV7-2 and J is TRBJ2-5, with 8 bases fitting TRBD2. The tail of the sequence fits TRBJ2-7 better, so the J call may be wrong. The CDR3 runs to 16 residues. In germline, CDR1 is SGHTA, CDR2 FQGNSA. This chain's CDR3 is CASSLTGLAGVSEQYF. DNA of the CDR3: TGTGCCAGCAGCTTAACGGGGCTAGCGGGCGTCTCCGAGCAGTACTTC.

V and J are TRBV10-3 and TRBJ2-7; TRBD2 aligns across 13 bases. After removal of 4 bases from V and 0 bases from J, the junction contained 6 bases not matched to a gene. The V gene's germline CDR1 is ENHRY and CDR2 SYGVKD. The length of the CDR3 is 17 residues. In DNA, the CDR3 is TGTGCCATCAGTGGAGGGACTAGCGGGATTCACTCCTACGAGCAGTACTTC. Residues: CAISGGTSGIHSYEQYF.

This clone appeared a few times. The V and J genes are TRBV2 and TRBJ1-1; a weak D match, TRBD1 (6 bases). The CDR3 sequence is 14 residues long. Germline values: CDR1 SNHLY, CDR2 FYNNEI. V gave up 5 bases and J gave up 1 base, with 11 bases separating them. CDR3 sequence: CASSLQGRNTEAFF. CDR3 coding DNA: TGTGCCAGCAGTTTACAGGGTAGGAACACTGAAGCTTTCTTT.

The gene calls are TRBV29-1 and TRBJ2-4; 8 positions match TRBD1. Germline-derived CDR1 and CDR2 are SQVTM and ANQGSEA. The CDR3 totals 12 residues. Unmatched junction bases numbered 11, after V lost 6 bases and J lost 13 bases. The CDR3 sequence is CSVVTGAPPQYF. The CDR3 DNA follows: TGCAGCGTGGTGACAGGGGCCCCGCCACAGTACTTC.

The CDR3 spells CASSLWRALETQYF. The DNA for the CDR3 is TGTGCCAGCAGCTTATGGCGGGCGCTGGAGACCCAGTACTTC. The V call is TRBV11-3, the J call TRBJ2-5; a possible D gene is TRBD2 (5 bases). The V and J ends lost 2 bases and 5 bases respectively, with 12 bases between them. CDR1 and CDR2 from the germline V gene are SGHNT and YENEEA. CDR3 length equals 14 residues.

This chain links TRBV27 with TRBJ2-7; D might be TRBD2 (5 bases). V was cut by 5 bases and J by 7 bases, with 9 bases left in between. Per germline, CDR1 MNHEY and CDR2 SMNVEV (reference sequence). The CDR3 covers 11 residues. For the CDR3, the DNA is TGTGCCAGCAGTCCGGGCGGGGAGCAGTACTTC. Residues: CASSPGGEQYF.

The chain employs TRBV7-8 and TRBJ1-4, with no clear D. The CDR3 is 15 residues long. V lost 1 base, J lost 0 bases, and 6 bases lay in between. Looked up from germline, CDR1 is SGHVS and CDR2 is FQNEAQ. CDR3 nucleotides: TGTGCCAGCAGCTTAGAGGCGGCAACTAATGAAAAACTGTTTTTT. Protein product: CASSLEAATNEKLFF.

This chain uses TRBV19 with TRBJ2-4, with D perhaps TRBD1 (6 bases). CDR1 is LNHDA, CDR2 SQIVND, per germline (reference sequence). The CDR3 is 15 amino acids. V gave up 5 bases and J gave up 0 bases, with 11 bases separating them. Here the CDR3 DNA reads TGTGCCAGTAGTGGGGACAATTTAGCCAAAAACATTCAGTACTTC. Its protein product is CASSGDNLAKNIQYF.

V and J are TRBV27 and TRBJ1-2; a weak D match, TRBD1 (6 bases). The germline V gene has CDR1 MNHEY and CDR2 SMNVEV (reference sequence). The CDR3 spans 14 residues. Trimming left V 7 bases short and J 8 bases short, with 20 bases between. The CDR3 loop is CASTTRGGSEGYTF. The CDR3 DNA sequence: TGTGCCAGCACCACAAGGGGGGGATCTGAGGGCTACACCTTC.

Worth noting for this clone: The same CDR3 is also encoded by other DNA sequences in this sample. This chain joins TRBV11-2 and TRBJ2-3; a weak D match, TRBD1 (6 bases). Germline loops: CDR1 SGHAT, CDR2 FQNNGV. CDR3 size: 15 residues. Trimming left V 5 bases short and J 1 base short, with 13 bases between. The CDR3 protein is CASSPGAGGTDTQYF. The CDR3 DNA is TGTGCCAGCAGCCCAGGGGCAGGGGGCACAGATACGCAGTATTTT.

This clone was seen just once. The gene calls are TRBV18 and TRBJ1-2; D ambiguous. Germline lookup yields CDR1 KGHSH and CDR2 LQKENI. The CDR3 is 13 residues long. The ends were cut back, 0 bases at V and 10 bases at J, with 12 bases in the middle. The CDR3 spells CASSPPTAGAYTF. Written as DNA, the CDR3 is TGTGCCAGCTCACCACCCACGGCCGGAGCCTACACCTTC.